These T cell receptor beta chains were read from a single sample in a study of beta chain features in type 1 diabetes. Assay used: immunoSEQ multiplex PCR; TCRdb lists only in-frame clones, some missing. The sample has about 170,000 clones, around 7.9% seen once. The sample comprised central memory CD4+ T cells from blood. The receptor source for this set is a man younger than 30 with type 1 diabetes. The CDR3 runs from the conserved cysteine through the conserved F or W.

TRBV5-1,CASSSGTSGRATGELFF
TRBV6-6,CATSGGINEQFF
TRBV4-2,CATLAGAADTQYF
TRBV7-6,CASSSPSRQGQNSYNEQFF
TRBV29-1,CSVRTLGGYNEQFF
TRBV18,CASSPGTGYGAFF
TRBV4-3,CASSLTGAGGIDEQFF
TRBV5-4,CASSQESTRGTGGELFF
TRBV5-1,CASSLGSQGSEQYF
TRBV27,CASSSGRGPLTDTQYF
TRBV11-1,CASSLGGAGAWYNEQFF
TRBV28,CASSRLAGGPAGF
TRBV19,CASSPEEGETQYF
TRBV2,CASAGRGYEQYF
TRBV11-2,CASSPGRGTNEKLFF
TRBV10-3,CAISGTSGGATYSEQFF
TRBV19,CASSIDHGYEQYF
TRBV29-1,CSAEDPWRSETQYF
TRBV29-1,CSVAAGGSGANVLTF
TRBV7-2,CASSLAGISYEQYF
TRBV5-1,CASSLAAGPVDEQFF
TRBV19,CASSIGRRQETQYF
TRBV9,CASSGDSEGSPLHF
TRBV7-2,CASSSTTGGNNQPQHF
TRBV4-3,CASSQDQGRMDTGELFF
TRBV6-1,CASRTSRTYEQYF
TRBV27,CASSLGGSSYGYTF
TRBV30,CAWSGGLGEKLFF
TRBV29-1,CSACATSGEETQYF
TRBV7-9,CASSLMGLAGGETQYF
TRBV28,CASSLSDEKLFF
TRBV27,CASSRFAGADANSNQPQHF